The next 30 T cell receptor beta chains were all read from a single sample in a study of CD8 T cells in Susac syndrome. The RNA input was 0.5 to 1 ug, and it was reverse transcribed with random hexamers. TCRdb reprocessed the immunoSEQ multiplex PCR reads with MiXCR, giving one entry per CDR3 protein. The sample has around 170,000 distinct CDR3 sequences; approximately 95% are singletons. The specimen sequenced was CD8+ T cells from PBMCs. These TCRs come from a human donor with multiple sclerosis.

The chain couples TRBV5-1 to TRBJ1-1, with 9 nucleotides matching TRBD1. V shed 4 bases and J 1 base; nucleotides not matched to a gene: 2. Germline V gene lookup returns CDR1 SGHRS and CDR2 YFSETQ. There are 14 residues in the CDR3. The CDR3, as DNA: TGCGCCAGCAGCGCACAGGGGGCGAACACTGAAGCTTTCTTT. It codes for CASSAQGANTEAFF.

The rearrangement uses TRBV12-3 or TRBV12-4 and TRBJ1-2; D gene ambiguous. V lost 3 bases to trimming and J lost 1 base, with 12 bases between them. The CDR3 has 15 residues. CDR3: CASSFLSERNYGYTF. CDR3 bases: TGTGCCAGCAGTTTTTTGTCGGAACGTAACTATGGCTACACCTTC.

The chain carries TRBV9 and TRBJ2-4; TRBD2 aligns across 8 bases. The trim removed 2 bases at V and 8 bases at J, leaving 15 bases unmatched. Germline V gene data show CDR1 as SGDLS and CDR2 as YYNGEE. The CDR3 spans 17 residues. The CDR3 DNA reads as TGTGCCAGCAGCGTGATGCCGGGCCCAGCGGGAGCGGACATTCAGTACTTC. It translates to CASSVMPGPAGADIQYF.

The chain couples TRBV20-1 to TRBJ2-2; D gene unclear. Trimming shortened V by 4 bases and J by 3 bases, and 9 bases separated the two germline ends. The germline gives CDR1 DFQATT, CDR2 SNEGSKA (reference sequence). The CDR3 covers 13 residues. The CDR3 reads CSAIGPDTGELFF. The CDR3 DNA reads TGCAGTGCTATAGGTCCCGACACCGGGGAGCTGTTTTTT.

V and J are TRBV30 and TRBJ2-7; D remains unclear. The CDR3 spans 12 residues. V lost 1 base and J 0 bases, leaving 4 bases between the germline ends. Germline CDR1 and CDR2: GTSNPN and SVGIG (reference sequence). The CDR3 spells CAWSADSYEQYF. DNA for the CDR3: TGTGCCTGGAGTGCGGACTCCTACGAGCAGTACTTC.

J is TRBJ2-3 and V is TRBV7-9; a weak D match, TRBD2 (5 bases). CDR1 is SEHNR and CDR2 is FQNEAQ in the germline V gene (reference sequence). V was clipped by 1 base and J by 3 bases, with 11 bases between them. This CDR3 has 15 amino acids. This CDR3 is CASSLVGVETDTQYF. The CDR3 DNA follows: TGTGCCAGCAGCTTAGTGGGAGTTGAGACAGATACGCAGTATTTT.

The chain recombines TRBV3-1 with TRBJ2-7; D remains ambiguous. Germline V CDR1 and CDR2: LGHDT, YNNKEL (reference sequence). V was shortened by 2 bases and J by 3 bases, with 8 bases between the two germline ends. This CDR3 has 13 amino acids. CDR3 region: CASSQKLYYEQYF. The DNA for the CDR3 is TGTGCCAGCAGCCAAAAACTCTACTACGAGCAGTACTTC.

The chain recombines TRBV15 with TRBJ1-1; possibly TRBD1 for D (5 bases). Between the trimmed V and J ends, which lost 5 bases and 8 bases, there was a span of 15 bases. Germline V lookup: CDR1 LNHNV, CDR2 YYDKDF (reference sequence). The length of the CDR3 is 13 residues. CDR3 in amino acids: CATSLGTAREAFF. CDR3 bases: TGTGCCACCAGCCTTGGGACGGCTCGCGAAGCTTTCTTT.

This clonotype was observed once. The J gene is TRBJ2-3, the V gene TRBV9, with D unresolved. Germline assignment: CDR1 SGDLS and CDR2 YYNGEE. This CDR3 has 9 amino acids. V lost 7 bases, J lost 10 bases, and 7 bases lay in between. The CDR3 DNA reads TGTGCCAGCGGGCCATCGCAGTATTTT. Amino acid sequence: CASGPSQYF. The full variable domain, completed using reference TRBV9 and TRBJ2-3, is DSGVTQTPKHLITATGQRVTLRCSPRSGDLSVYWYQQSLDQGLQFLIQYYNGEERAKGNILERFSAQQFPDLHSELNLSSLELGDSALYFCASGPSQYFGPGTRLTVL.

The rearrangement uses TRBV6-6 and TRBJ2-7; D could derive from TRBD1 or TRBD2 (5 bases each). The germline V and J ends were trimmed by 4 bases and 0 bases, with 10 bases remaining between them. There are 14 residues in the CDR3. Per germline, CDR1 MNHNY and CDR2 SVGAGI (reference sequence). Written as DNA, the CDR3 is TGTGCCAGCAGTTCCTGGGACGACTCCTACGAGCAGTACTTC. It translates to CASSSWDDSYEQYF.

The V and J genes are TRBV4-1 and TRBJ2-1; possible D gene TRBD2, 6 bases. Trimming left V 5 bases short and J 4 bases short, with 12 bases between. The V gene's germline CDR1 is MGHRA and CDR2 YSYEKL. This CDR3 is 14 amino acids long. CDR3: CASSELAEYNEQFF. Here the CDR3 DNA reads TGCGCCAGCAGCGAACTAGCAGAATACAATGAGCAGTTCTTC.

V is TRBV2 and J is TRBJ2-2; the D is unclear. V shed 3 bases and J shed 2 bases, with 10 bases lying between them. The CDR3 is made up of 15 amino acids. Germline CDR1 and CDR2: SNHLY and FYNNEI. For the CDR3, the DNA is TGTGCCAGCAGTGATCCCCGGATTAACACCGGGGAGCTGTTTTTT. Encoded protein: CASSDPRINTGELFF. Full variable domain (outside the CDR3, taken from reference TRBV2 and TRBJ2-2): EPEVTQTPSHQVTQMGQEVILRCVPISNHLYFYWYRQILGQKVEFLVSFYNNEISEKSEIFDDQFSVERPDGSNFTLKIRSTKLEDSAMYFCASSDPRINTGELFFGEGSRLTVL.

This clonotype appeared once. This chain uses TRBV27 with TRBJ2-3, with D perhaps matching TRBD1 or TRBD2 (6 bases each). The V gene lost 2 bases and the J gene lost 1 base, with 10 bases spanning the gap. The CDR3 is 15 amino acids. CDR1 and CDR2 (germline): MNHEY, SMNVEV (reference sequence). This chain's CDR3 is CASSLRGAGTDTQYF. For the CDR3, the DNA is TGTGCCAGCAGTTTAAGGGGGGCTGGCACAGATACGCAGTATTTT.

V usage is TRBV4-1 and J usage is TRBJ2-1; D gene ambiguous. Deletions cut 0 bases from V and 5 bases from J, with 11 bases between. CDR1 is MGHRA, CDR2 YSYEKL, per germline. The CDR3 totals 15 residues. Here the CDR3 DNA reads TGCGCCAGCAGCCAAGAAGACTGGCCTAACAATGAGCAGTTCTTC. Translating gives CASSQEDWPNNEQFF.

This chain uses TRBV29-1 with TRBJ2-7, with 9 bases identical to TRBD1. The CDR3 consists of 14 residues. Germline V gene lookup returns CDR1 SQVTM and CDR2 ANQGSEA. The junction had 8 bases not matched to a gene; V was cut back by 5 bases and J by 3 bases. CDR3 protein: CSVRQGGLVYEQYF. The CDR3 coding sequence is TGCAGCGTTCGACAGGGGGGGTTGGTCTACGAGCAGTACTTC.

This clonotype was counted once. This rearrangement joins TRBV20-1 to TRBJ1-5; D possibly corresponds to TRBD1 (5 bases). Germline lookup yields CDR1 DFQATT and CDR2 SNEGSKA (reference sequence). The CDR3 totals 14 residues. V was shortened by 3 bases and J by 1 base, with 10 bases between the two germline ends. The CDR3 coding sequence is TGCAGTGCTAGCCCCCGGGACAGCAATCAGCCCCAGCATTTT. Translated, it gives CSASPRDSNQPQHF.

This chain joins TRBV3-1 and TRBJ1-1, with 9 positions matching TRBD1. The CDR3 extends over 16 amino acids. V shed 0 bases, J shed 4 bases, and the junction held 6 bases outside the gene matches. Germline V gives CDR1 LGHDT, CDR2 YNNKEL (reference sequence). The chain's CDR3 is CASSQEGTGRSTEAFF. In DNA form, the CDR3 reads TGTGCCAGCAGCCAAGAGGGGACAGGGAGGTCCACTGAAGCTTTCTTT.

The V and J genes are TRBV20-1 and TRBJ2-1; TRBD2 matches at 13 bases. This CDR3 has 16 residues. Per germline, CDR1 DFQATT and CDR2 SNEGSKA (reference sequence). The J segment lost 7 bases and the V segment lost 6 bases, leaving 12 bases of the junction unmatched. The CDR3 nucleotides are TGCAGTGCCCGCAAACCGGGACTAGCGGGACTAAATGAGCAGTTCTTC. This encodes CSARKPGLAGLNEQFF.

This clonotype was found once. This chain joins TRBV7-9 and TRBJ2-7, with D unclear. CDR1 is SEHNR and CDR2 is FQNEAQ in the germline V gene (reference sequence). This CDR3 region has 14 residues. V was pared by 2 bases and J by 2 bases, with 10 bases between. The DNA for the CDR3 is TGTGCCAGCAGCTTAAACTACAAAGCCTACGAGCAGTACTTC. Protein product: CASSLNYKAYEQYF. The full variable domain, completed using reference TRBV7-9 and TRBJ2-7, is DTGVSQNPRHKITKRGQNVTFRCDPISEHNRLYWYRQTLGQGPEFLTYFQNEAQLEKSRLLSDRFSAERPKGSFSTLEIQRTEQGDSAMYLCASSLNYKAYEQYFGPGTRLTVT.

This rearrangement joins TRBV20-1 to TRBJ1-5, with 7 bases identical to TRBD1. V lost 6 bases and J lost 3; bases outside the gene matches: 5. This CDR3 comprises 13 residues. CDR1 is DFQATT and CDR2 is SNEGSKA in the germline V gene (reference sequence). CDR3 region: CSAPTGINQPQHF. DNA of the CDR3: TGCAGTGCGCCGACAGGGATCAATCAGCCCCAGCATTTT.

The chain is built from TRBV7-9 and TRBJ1-2, with TRBD1 as a possible D gene (5 bases). The CDR3 is 12 residues long. Germline CDR1 is SEHNR and CDR2 is FQNEAQ (reference sequence). Trimming took off 9 bases at V and 6 bases at J, with 14 bases between the two ends. The CDR3 loop is CASRQGADGYTF. The CDR3 DNA reads TGTGCCAGTAGGCAGGGAGCGGATGGCTACACCTTC. Using reference TRBV7-9 and TRBJ1-2 for the parts outside the CDR3, the full variable domain is DTGVSQNPRHKITKRGQNVTFRCDPISEHNRLYWYRQTLGQGPEFLTYFQNEAQLEKSRLLSDRFSAERPKGSFSTLEIQRTEQGDSAMYLCASRQGADGYTFGSGTRLTVV.

The rearrangement links TRBV4-1 to TRBJ2-1; D uncertain. Germline V gene lookup returns CDR1 MGHRA and CDR2 YSYEKL. Trimming left V 1 base short and J 7 bases short, with 8 bases between. The length of the CDR3 is 13 residues. Here the CDR3 reads CASSQGDENEQFF. DNA for the CDR3: TGCGCCAGCAGCCAAGGTGATGAGAATGAGCAGTTCTTC.

The chain recombines TRBV7-2 with TRBJ2-1; no clear D. The CDR3 loop spans 13 amino acids. Trimming shortened V by 8 bases and J by 0 bases, and 8 bases separated the two germline ends. The germline CDR1 and CDR2 sequences are SGHTA and FQGNSA. The chain's CDR3 is CASSGNSYNEQFF. In DNA form, the CDR3 reads TGTGCCAGCTCGGGCAACTCCTACAATGAGCAGTTCTTC.

This sequence joins TRBV19 and TRBJ1-2; perhaps TRBD1 as D (6 bases). The V gene's germline CDR1 is LNHDA and CDR2 SQIVND (reference sequence). The CDR3 extends over 12 amino acids. Deletions cut 8 bases from V and 4 bases from J, with 11 bases between. In DNA, the CDR3 is TGTGCCAGTTCCAAGGGGGTCTATGGCTACACCTTC. As protein: CASSKGVYGYTF.

The V call is TRBV28, the J call TRBJ2-5; D gene ambiguous. Trimming took 4 bases from V and 5 from J, leaving 8 bases between them. Germline V lookup: CDR1 MDHEN, CDR2 SYDVKM. The CDR3 sequence is 12 residues long. The CDR3 DNA reads as TGTGCCAGCAGTTCCGGCAGGGAGACCCAGTACTTC. Translation gives CASSSGRETQYF.

The CDR3 is CASSVRGQSYDNEQFF. Here the CDR3 DNA reads TGTGCCAGCAGCGTAAGGGGACAGTCTTACGACAATGAGCAGTTCTTC. The chain uses TRBV3-1 and TRBJ2-1; TRBD1 agrees at 7 bases. Germline CDR1 reads LGHDT; CDR2 reads YNNKEL (reference sequence). The V and J ends lost 5 bases and 5 bases, in that order; junction bases with no gene match: 12. This CDR3 region has 16 residues.

V gene TRBV3-1 combines with J gene TRBJ1-2, with TRBD1 identical over 7 bases. The CDR3 has 15 residues. From germline, CDR1 is LGHDT and CDR2 YNNKEL (reference sequence). V was clipped by 4 bases and J by 4 bases; unmatched bases: 9. CDR3 sequence reads: CASSPRTGLPYGYTF. For the CDR3, the DNA is TGTGCCAGCAGCCCCCGGACAGGCCTTCCCTATGGCTACACCTTC.

This sequence joins TRBV7-9 and TRBJ2-7, with 11 bases aligning to TRBD1. The length of the CDR3 is 15 residues. Trimming removed 1 base from V and 4 bases from J; junction bases left unmatched: 3. Germline V gives CDR1 SEHNR, CDR2 FQNEAQ (reference sequence). The CDR3 here is CASSLGGQGEYEQYF. The CDR3 region has the DNA TGTGCCAGCAGCTTAGGGGGACAGGGGGAATACGAGCAGTACTTC.

The gene calls are TRBV3-1 and TRBJ1-2; D is unclear. This CDR3 is 14 amino acids long. V was clipped by 1 base and J by 8 bases, with 14 bases between them. Germline V gene sequence: CDR1 LGHDT, CDR2 YNNKEL (reference sequence). The CDR3 loop is CASSQVLGRWGYTF. CDR3 DNA: TGTGCCAGCAGCCAAGTGTTGGGTCGATGGGGCTACACCTTC. Full variable domain (rest looked up from reference TRBV3-1 and TRBJ1-2): DTAVSQTPKYLVTQMGNDKSIKCEQNLGHDTMYWYKQDSKKFLKIMFSYNNKELIINETVPNRFSPKSPDKAHLNLHINSLELGDSAVYFCASSQVLGRWGYTFGSGTRLTVV.

This chain links TRBV4-1 with TRBJ2-5; tentative D call: TRBD2 (5 bases). V lost 11 bases to trimming and J lost 1 base, with 20 bases between them. The CDR3 has 15 amino acids. Germline V gene data show CDR1 as MGHRA and CDR2 as YSYEKL. The CDR3 spells CAAGEEGRSQETQYF. The CDR3 nucleotides are TGCGCCGCCGGGGAAGAAGGACGGAGCCAAGAGACCCAGTACTTC.